Sequencing of this T cell receptor beta chain was carried out in a study of T cells expressing NK-cell markers. Overall study results and limits: These same clonotypes (in a handful of donors) also led the CD3+CD56-NKG2C+ fraction.

CDR1 and CDR2 from the germline V gene are SQVTM and ANQGSEA. The CDR3 covers 15 residues. Note on this clonotype: Antigen specificity is unknown.

Researchers built TCR beta cDNA using 5'RACE template switching with UMIs. TCRdb re-called the 5' RACE reads, yielding one record per CDR3 amino acid sequence without DNA. The sample totals over 100,000 distinct CDR3 sequences; its top ten clones hold roughly 20%. What was sequenced was blood T cells: a sorted CD56 or NKG2C T cell subset, CD4+ or CD8+ T cells, or bulk PBMC T cells (not recorded which). This chain uses TRBV29-1 with TRBJ2-3; lacking DNA, the TRBD1 call made by TCRdb goes unchecked. This TCR came from a woman between 18 and 70 years old in good health. The CDR3 region is CSVNGQGVYTDTQYF.